This TCR beta chain was sequenced for a study of cytomegalovirus exposure and HLA in healthy donors. Clones were sequenced by immunoSEQ multiplex PCR, and TCRdb holds only the in-frame ones, with some missing. The sample has approximately 140,000 clones, about 90% seen once. Germline CDR1 MDHEN, CDR2 SYDVKM. CDR3 length: 14 residues. With 5 bases clipped from V and 8 bases from J, the junction kept 9 bases outside the gene matches. The sequenced material came from PBMCs. The chain employs TRBV28 and TRBJ1-2; 9 bases line up with TRBD1. This receptor was obtained from a woman aged 18-29 years in good health and CMV-seropositive. The CDR3 DNA follows: TGTGCCAGCAGTGTTTGGGGGGACAGGGAAGGCTACACCTTC. It yields the protein CASSVWGDREGYTF.